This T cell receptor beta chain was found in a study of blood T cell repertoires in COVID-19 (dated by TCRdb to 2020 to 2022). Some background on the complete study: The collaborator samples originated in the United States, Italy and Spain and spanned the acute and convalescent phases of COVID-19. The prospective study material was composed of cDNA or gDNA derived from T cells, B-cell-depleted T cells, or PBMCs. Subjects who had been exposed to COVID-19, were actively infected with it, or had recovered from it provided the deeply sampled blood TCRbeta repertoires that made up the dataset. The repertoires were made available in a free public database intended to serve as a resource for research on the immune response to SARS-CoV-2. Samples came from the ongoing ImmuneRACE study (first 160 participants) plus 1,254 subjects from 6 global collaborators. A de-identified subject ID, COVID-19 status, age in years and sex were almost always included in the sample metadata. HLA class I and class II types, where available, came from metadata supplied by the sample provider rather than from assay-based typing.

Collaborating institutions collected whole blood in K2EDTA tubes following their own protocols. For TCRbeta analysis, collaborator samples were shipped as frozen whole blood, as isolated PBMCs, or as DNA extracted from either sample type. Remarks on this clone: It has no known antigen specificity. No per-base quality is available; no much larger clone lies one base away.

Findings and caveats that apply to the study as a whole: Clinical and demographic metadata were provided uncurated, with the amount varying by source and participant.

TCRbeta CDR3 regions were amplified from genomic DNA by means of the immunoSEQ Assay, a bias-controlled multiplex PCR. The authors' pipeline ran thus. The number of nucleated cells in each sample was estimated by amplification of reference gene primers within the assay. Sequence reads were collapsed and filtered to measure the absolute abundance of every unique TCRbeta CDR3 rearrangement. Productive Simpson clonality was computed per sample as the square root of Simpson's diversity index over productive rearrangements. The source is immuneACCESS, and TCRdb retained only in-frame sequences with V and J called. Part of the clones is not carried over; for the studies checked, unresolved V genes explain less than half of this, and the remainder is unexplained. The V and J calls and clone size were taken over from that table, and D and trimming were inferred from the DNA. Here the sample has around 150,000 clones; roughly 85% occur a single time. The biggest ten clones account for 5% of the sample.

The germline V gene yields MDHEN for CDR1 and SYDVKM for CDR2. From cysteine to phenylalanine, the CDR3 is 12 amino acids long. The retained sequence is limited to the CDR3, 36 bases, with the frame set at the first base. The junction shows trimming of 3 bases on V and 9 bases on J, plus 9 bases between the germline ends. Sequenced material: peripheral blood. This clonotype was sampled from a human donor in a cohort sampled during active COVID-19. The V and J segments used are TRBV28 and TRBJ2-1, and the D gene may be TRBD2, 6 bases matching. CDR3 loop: CASSFGGGEQFF. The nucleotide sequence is TGTGCCAGCAGTTTCGGGGGTGGTGAGCAGTTCTTC.